Presented here are 7 T cell receptor beta chains from one specimen sequenced in a study of OX40 agonist ivuxolimab in advanced cancers. Only in-frame clones appear in the TCRdb table, and some are missing; sequencing was by immunoSEQ multiplex PCR. Here the sample spans about 50,000 clones, around 80% being singletons. Sample: CD4+ or CD8+ T cells sorted from blood, taken in a trial of the OX40 agonist ivuxolimab. Receptor source: an adult with an advanced solid tumor such as melanoma, head and neck, liver or kidney cancer.

The chain joins TRBV19 to TRBJ2-7, with D possibly called TRBD1 or TRBD2 (5 bases each). V shed 7 bases and J shed 6 bases, with 25 bases lying between them. The germline gives CDR1 LNHDA, CDR2 SQIVND (reference sequence). CDR3 size: 16 residues. The CDR3 reads CASNGKRGAGLSEQYF. The CDR3 DNA sequence: TGTGCCAGTAATGGGAAAAGAGGGGCAGGCCTTTCCGAGCAGTACTTC.

The chain carries TRBV7-9 and TRBJ2-1; D not certain. CDR1 is SEHNR and CDR2 is FQNEAQ in the germline V gene (reference sequence). The V end was cut by 3 bases, the J end by 5 bases, with 5 bases between. The CDR3 runs to 12 residues. CDR3 loop: CASSLVDNEQFF. For the CDR3, the DNA is TGTGCCAGCAGCTTGGTAGACAATGAGCAGTTCTTC.

J is TRBJ2-7 and V is TRBV5-4, with D tentatively TRBD1 or TRBD2 (5 bases each). This CDR3 has 14 amino acids. V was pared by 3 bases and J by 4 bases, with 14 bases between. Germline CDR1 reads SGHNT; CDR2 reads YYREEE (reference sequence). The CDR3 DNA sequence: TGTGCCAGCAGCTCGGGGACCATGGGATACGAGCAGTACTTC. Translated, it gives CASSSGTMGYEQYF.

The chain employs TRBV19 and TRBJ2-1, with unresolved D. This CDR3 has 12 residues. The V end lost 5 bases, the J end lost 3 bases, and 5 bases lay between the germline ends. Germline values: CDR1 LNHDA, CDR2 SQIVND (reference sequence). The CDR3 bases are TGTGCCAGTAGTCCAGACTACAATGAGCAGTTCTTC. Its translation: CASSPDYNEQFF.

In this sample, this clone turned up once. The chain couples TRBV11-2 to TRBJ1-4; TRBD1 matches 9 bases. In germline, CDR1 is SGHAT, CDR2 FQNNGV. After removal of 1 base from V and 0 bases from J, the junction contained 3 bases not matched to a gene. The CDR3 contains 17 residues. Written as DNA, the CDR3 is TGTGCCAGCAGCTTAGGGGGACAGGGATCAACTAATGAAAAACTGTTTTTT. It is translated as CASSLGGQGSTNEKLFF.

This clone was observed a single time. This chain joins TRBV28 and TRBJ2-3, with no clear D. The CDR3 extends over 12 amino acids. Germline V CDR1 and CDR2: MDHEN, SYDVKM. With 3 bases removed from V and 4 bases from J, the gap between germline ends came to 5 bases. DNA for the CDR3: TGTGCCAGCAGTTTTCGGGCAGATACGCAGTATTTT. Its protein product is CASSFRADTQYF.

The chain is built from TRBV2 and TRBJ2-7; 8 nucleotides align to TRBD2. CDR3 length: 15 residues. V lost 3 bases, J lost 5 bases, and 9 bases stayed unmatched. Germline assignment: CDR1 SNHLY and CDR2 FYNNEI. CDR3 sequence (DNA): TGTGCCAGCAGTGACGGCCTAGCGGGTGCCAACGAGCAGTACTTC. Translated, it gives CASSDGLAGANEQYF.